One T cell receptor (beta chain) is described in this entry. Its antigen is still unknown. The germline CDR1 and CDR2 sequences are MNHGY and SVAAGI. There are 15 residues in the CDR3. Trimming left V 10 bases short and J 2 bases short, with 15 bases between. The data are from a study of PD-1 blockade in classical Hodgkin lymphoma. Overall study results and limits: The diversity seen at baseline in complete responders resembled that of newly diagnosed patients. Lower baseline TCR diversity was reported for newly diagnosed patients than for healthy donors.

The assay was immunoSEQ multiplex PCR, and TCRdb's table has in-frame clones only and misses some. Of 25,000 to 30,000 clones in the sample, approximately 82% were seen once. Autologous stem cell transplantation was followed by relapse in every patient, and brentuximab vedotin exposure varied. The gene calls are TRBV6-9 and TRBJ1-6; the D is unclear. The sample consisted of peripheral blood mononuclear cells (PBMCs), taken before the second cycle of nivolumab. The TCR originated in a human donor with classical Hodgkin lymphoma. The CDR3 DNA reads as TGTGCCACCGCGCAGGTGTGGACCTATAATTCACCCCTCCACTTT. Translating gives CATAQVWTYNSPLHF.